The present TCR beta chain was sequenced within a study of molecular identifiers for immune sequencing clone quantification. In the study overall: In replicates, RNA taken from roughly 18,000 or 92,000 naive CD8 cells was divided five ways, and four portions underwent sequencing.

The ends were cut back, 4 bases at V and 6 bases at J, with 16 bases in the middle. The CDR3 is 15 residues long. Previously published methods and listed TCR primers were used for the bulk TCR libraries. Each CDR3 protein gets one entry after TCRdb re-called the PCR reads with MiXCR. The table shows 50,000 to 65,000 distinct CDR3 sequences, with 20% to 25% occurring only once. Only one count was recorded for this clonotype. A much larger clone differs by one base, so this may be a read error. Sorted cells numbering roughly 19,000 to 1,000,000, with 10%, 30% or 50% RNA, yielded the naive CD8 libraries. When naive CD8 T cells were sorted, they were gated as CD8+CD4-CCR7+CD45RA+.

V usage is TRBV12-3 or TRBV12-4 and J usage is TRBJ2-1; possibly TRBD1 for D (5 bases). The sample comprised naive CD8+ T cells from blood, with Jurkat cell RNA spiked in. The sample's subset: FACS-sorted CD8+CD4-CCR7+CD45RA+ naive T cells. The receptor's source is a human donor in good health. Some libraries in this study had Jurkat cell RNA spiked in. This chain's CDR3 is CASSSPGGASNEQFF. For the CDR3, the DNA is TGTGCCAGCAGTTCCCCCGGTGGGGCCAGCAATGAGCAGTTCTTC.